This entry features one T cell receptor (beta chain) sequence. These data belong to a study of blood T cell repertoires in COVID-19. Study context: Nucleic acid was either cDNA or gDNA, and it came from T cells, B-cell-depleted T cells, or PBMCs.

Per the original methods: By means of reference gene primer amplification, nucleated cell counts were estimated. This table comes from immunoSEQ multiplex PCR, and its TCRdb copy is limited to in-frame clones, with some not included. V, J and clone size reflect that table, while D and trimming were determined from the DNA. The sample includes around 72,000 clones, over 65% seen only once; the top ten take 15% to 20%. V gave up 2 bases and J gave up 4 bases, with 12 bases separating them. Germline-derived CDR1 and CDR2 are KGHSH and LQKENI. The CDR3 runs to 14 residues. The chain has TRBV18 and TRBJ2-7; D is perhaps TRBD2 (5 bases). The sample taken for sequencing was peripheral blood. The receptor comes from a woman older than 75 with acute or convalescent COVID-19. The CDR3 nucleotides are TGTGCCAGCTCACCAAAAGCGGACGCGTACGAGCAGTACTTC. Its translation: CASSPKADAYEQYF. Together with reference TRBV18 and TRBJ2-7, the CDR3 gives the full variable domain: NAGVMQNPRHLVRRRGQEARLRCSPMKGHSHVYWYRQLPEEGLKFMVYLQKENIIDESGMPKERFSAEFPKEGPSILRIQQVVRGDSAAYFCASSPKADAYEQYFGPGTRLTVT.